The 15 T cell receptor beta chains reported below all come from one sample, sequenced in a study of CD8+ T cells in alopecia areata. It was cDNA, reverse transcribed from extracted RNA, that served as the sequencing template. Repertoires were generated with immunoSEQ multiplex PCR, while TCRdb's copy carries only in-frame clones and drops some. Of almost 250,000 clones listed, approximately 61% are singletons. Source: CD4+ T cells sorted from blood, taken at week 0. The origin of the receptors is a human donor with alopecia areata.

The chain is built from TRBV11-2 and TRBJ2-7; 9 positions match TRBD1. The length of the CDR3 is 15 residues. The germline CDR1 and CDR2 sequences are SGHAT and FQNNGV. J lost 3 bases, V lost 3 bases, and 6 bases had no gene match. The CDR3 sequence: CASSFPGQGYYEQYF. Here the CDR3 DNA reads TGTGCCAGCAGCTTCCCGGGACAGGGATACTACGAGCAGTACTTC. Drawing the rest from reference TRBV11-2 and TRBJ2-7, the complete variable domain is EAGVAQSPRYKIIEKRQSVAFWCNPISGHATLYWYQQILGQGPKLLIQFQNNGVVDDSQLPKDRFSAERLKGVDSTLKIQPAKLEDSAVYLCASSFPGQGYYEQYFGPGTRLTVT.

This chain connects TRBV30 to TRBJ2-6; D ambiguous. This CDR3 is built from 14 residues. Germline V lookup: CDR1 GTSNPN, CDR2 SVGIG (reference sequence). V gave up 7 bases and J gave up 3 bases, with 13 bases separating them. DNA of the CDR3: TGTGCCTCCCCGGCCTCGAGTGGGGCCAACGTCCTGACTTTC. The encoded protein is CASPASSGANVLTF.

The count of this clone is one. The chain carries TRBV27 and TRBJ1-2, with D uncertain. Germline loops: CDR1 MNHEY, CDR2 SMNVEV (reference sequence). The CDR3 spans 15 residues. V dropped 5 bases and J dropped 6 bases, with 19 bases sitting between them. Here the CDR3 DNA reads TGTGCCAGCAGTCCAGGCGGGGTTTGGTTCAATGGCTACACCTTC. Protein sequence: CASSPGGVWFNGYTF.

This clone was recorded a few times. The identical CDR3 is also encoded by other nucleotide sequences in the sample. The J gene is TRBJ2-7, the V gene TRBV29-1; D remains unclear. This CDR3 spans 11 amino acids. The V gene lost 6 bases and the J gene lost 3 bases, with 9 bases spanning the gap. Germline CDR1 reads SQVTM; CDR2 reads ANQGSEA. The CDR3 DNA is TGCAGCGTAGGCACGGGCTACGAGCAGTACTTC. This translates into CSVGTGYEQYF.

V is TRBV5-1 and J is TRBJ2-5; 11 bases align to TRBD1. CDR1 SGHRS and CDR2 YFSETQ come from the germline V gene. The junction had 10 bases not matched to a gene; V was cut back by 4 bases and J by 5 bases. The CDR3 loop spans 16 amino acids. The CDR3 spells CASSLRTGGSEETQYF. The CDR3 bases are TGCGCCAGCAGCCTGCGGACAGGGGGCTCGGAGGAGACCCAGTACTTC.

This clone was picked up a small number of times. Other DNA sequences in the same sample also yield this CDR3. The chain uses TRBV29-1 and TRBJ2-2; no definite D call. CDR3 size: 13 residues. Deletions cut 4 bases from V and 2 bases from J, with 8 bases between. CDR1 and CDR2 (germline): SQVTM, ANQGSEA. The CDR3 here is CSVAGLNTGELFF. Written as DNA, the CDR3 is TGCAGCGTTGCCGGGTTAAACACCGGGGAGCTGTTTTTT.

The rearrangement links TRBV7-2 to TRBJ2-2; D remains ambiguous. Germline assignment: CDR1 SGHTA and CDR2 FQGNSA. This CDR3 comprises 14 residues. V was shortened by 7 bases and J by 6 bases, with 15 bases between the two germline ends. CDR3 in DNA: TGTGCCAGCAACCCTGCTAGGGCGGCCGGGGAGCTGTTTTTT. Translation gives CASNPARAAGELFF.

V and J are TRBV29-1 and TRBJ2-1; D is uncertain. There are 13 residues in the CDR3. Germline V gene lookup returns CDR1 SQVTM and CDR2 ANQGSEA. The ends were cut back, 4 bases at V and 0 bases at J, with 7 bases in the middle. The CDR3 protein is CSVVVSSYNEQFF. The CDR3 DNA is TGCAGCGTTGTGGTGAGCTCCTACAATGAGCAGTTCTTC.

The V gene is TRBV6-5, the J gene TRBJ1-2; the D gene is possibly TRBD1 (5 bases). Germline V gene data show CDR1 as MNHEY and CDR2 as SVGAGI. The CDR3 spans 15 residues. The V end was cut by 0 bases, the J end by 0 bases, with 8 bases between. CDR3 in amino acids: CASSYSGRTNYGYTF. For the CDR3, the DNA is TGTGCCAGCAGTTACTCGGGGCGGACTAACTATGGCTACACCTTC.

The V and J genes are TRBV30 and TRBJ1-6; TRBD1 is a possible D gene (6 bases). V dropped 4 bases and J dropped 4 bases, with 17 bases sitting between them. The CDR3 covers 16 residues. Germline V gene lookup returns CDR1 GTSNPN and CDR2 SVGIG (reference sequence). CDR3 sequence (DNA): TGTGCCTGGATCCCGGGACACAATACATATAATTCACCCCTCCACTTT. This gives the protein CAWIPGHNTYNSPLHF.

This rearrangement joins TRBV10-1 to TRBJ2-5; D possibly matches TRBD1 or TRBD2 (5 bases each). The germline V and J ends were trimmed by 2 bases and 4 bases, with 8 bases remaining between them. This CDR3 comprises 13 residues. Per germline, CDR1 WNHNN and CDR2 SYGVQD (reference sequence). The CDR3 coding sequence is TGCGCCAGCAGTGAGCAGAGGGGAGAGACCCAGTACTTC. This encodes CASSEQRGETQYF.

The V call is TRBV6-6, the J call TRBJ2-1; D perhaps matches TRBD1 (6 bases). The V gene lost 6 bases and the J gene lost 1 base, with 10 bases spanning the gap. The CDR3 consists of 14 residues. Germline CDR1 is MNHNY and CDR2 is SVGAGI (reference sequence). The CDR3: CASRTRGSYNEQFF. CDR3 bases: TGTGCCAGCAGAACCAGGGGTTCCTACAATGAGCAGTTCTTC.

The chain recombines TRBV7-2 with TRBJ2-5; 7 positions agree with TRBD2. V lost 3 bases and J lost 0; bases outside the gene matches: 4. CDR1 and CDR2 from the germline V gene are SGHTA and FQGNSA. CDR3 length: 15 amino acids. The CDR3 reads CASSLRGTHQETQYF. As DNA, the CDR3 is TGTGCCAGCAGCTTGCGGGGGACTCACCAAGAGACCCAGTACTTC.

The chain uses TRBV11-2 and TRBJ1-2; no firm D call. The length of the CDR3 is 13 residues. The V and J ends lost 3 bases and 3 bases respectively, with 8 bases between them. Looked up from germline, CDR1 is SGHAT and CDR2 is FQNNGV. Here the CDR3 DNA reads TGTGCCAGCAGCTTCCGGAGGGACTATGGCTACACCTTC. Translating it yields CASSFRRDYGYTF.

This rearrangement joins TRBV10-3 to TRBJ1-1, with a tentative D call TRBD1 (5 bases). This CDR3 comprises 12 residues. The germline V and J ends were trimmed by 10 bases and 0 bases, with 9 bases remaining between them. Germline loops: CDR1 ENHRY, CDR2 SYGVKD. CDR3 in amino acids: CATQTVNTEAFF. The DNA for the CDR3 is TGTGCCACCCAGACAGTGAACACTGAAGCTTTCTTT.